These 32 T cell receptor beta chains came from one sample sequenced in a study of blood T cell repertoires in COVID-19. Profiled with immunoSEQ multiplex PCR; TCRdb holds only in-frame clones, not every one. The table has 180,000 or so clones, 65% to 85% seen once. Material for sequencing was PBMCs or T cells enriched from blood (not recorded which). Receptor source: a woman aged 55-70 years who had recovered from COVID-19.

The CDR3 DNA reads as TGTGCCACCAGTGATGCCTCTAGATACGAGCAGTACTTC. Its translation is CATSDASRYEQYF. This chain uses TRBV24-1 with TRBJ2-7; D gene ambiguous. With 3 bases removed from V and 4 bases from J, the gap between germline ends came to 9 bases. The CDR3 contains 13 residues. Germline CDR1 KGHDR, CDR2 SFDVKD.

The chain is built from TRBV7-2 and TRBJ2-7; D possibly corresponds to TRBD2 (5 bases). Deletions cut 5 bases from V and 2 bases from J, with 16 bases between. Germline V CDR1 and CDR2: SGHTA, FQGNSA. The length of the CDR3 is 15 residues. DNA for the CDR3: TGTGCCAGCAGCCTCGCATGGACGGGGACCTACGAGCAGTACTTC. It yields the protein CASSLAWTGTYEQYF.

This clone is a singleton in its sample. The V and J genes are TRBV3-1 (or the pseudogene TRBV3-2) and TRBJ2-3, with D maybe TRBD1 (5 bases). Germline V gene data show CDR1 as LGHDT and CDR2 as YNNKEL (reference sequence). V was trimmed by 5 bases and J by 1 base, leaving 7 bases between them. The CDR3 spans 13 residues. The CDR3 region is CASSLGGTDTQYF. The CDR3 DNA reads as TGTGCCAGCAGCTTAGGGGGCACAGATACGCAGTATTTT.

Concerning this clone: The junction departs from germline at one end; a sequencing error may be responsible. The chain uses TRBV5-1 and TRBJ1-1; weak D call: TRBD1 (5 bases). The germline CDR1 and CDR2 sequences are SGHRS and YFSETQ. The CDR3 totals 15 residues. The DNA for the CDR3 is TGCGCCAGCAGCTTACAGGCAGGGATGAAAACTGAAGCTTTCTTT. Its protein product is CASSLQAGMKTEAFF.

This chain connects TRBV5-1 to TRBJ1-3; the D gene is possibly TRBD1 (5 bases). The V gene's germline CDR1 is SGHRS and CDR2 YFSETQ. CDR3 length equals 15 residues. The germline V and J ends were trimmed by 0 bases and 2 bases, with 9 bases remaining between them. The CDR3 DNA reads as TGCGCCAGCAGCTTGGAGGCAGGGACTGGAAACACCATATATTTT. It encodes CASSLEAGTGNTIYF. The full variable domain, completed using reference TRBV5-1 and TRBJ1-3, is KAGVTQTPRYLIKTRGQQVTLSCSPISGHRSVSWYQQTPGQGLQFLFEYFSETQRNKGNFPGRFSGRQFSNSRSEMNVSTLELGDSALYLCASSLEAGTGNTIYFGEGSWLTVV.

The V gene is TRBV19, the J gene TRBJ2-2; 10 nucleotides align to TRBD2. The CDR3 runs 15 residues. Trimming took 6 bases from V and 5 from J; bases not matched to a gene: 6. The germline V gene has CDR1 LNHDA and CDR2 SQIVND (reference sequence). The CDR3 nucleotides read TGTGCCAGTAGCTCTCTAGCGGGAGTTACCGGGGAGCTGTTTTTT. Translation gives CASSSLAGVTGELFF. The full variable domain, completed using reference TRBV19 and TRBJ2-2, is DGGITQSPKYLFRKEGQNVTLSCEQNLNHDAMYWYRQDPGQGLRLIYYSQIVNDFQKGDIAEGYSVSREKKESFPLTVTSAQKNPTAFYLCASSSLAGVTGELFFGEGSRLTVL.

The CDR3: CASSQDGGFDEQFF. In DNA form, the CDR3 reads TGTGCCAGCAGCCAAGATGGGGGGTTCGATGAGCAGTTCTTC. The rearrangement links TRBV3-1 (or the pseudogene TRBV3-2) to TRBJ2-1; D perhaps matches TRBD2 (6 bases). Germline CDR1 is LGHDT and CDR2 is YNNKEL (reference sequence). This CDR3 is built from 14 residues. V was shortened by 0 bases and J by 8 bases, with 11 bases between the two germline ends.

The V gene is TRBV11-3, the J gene TRBJ1-1; D is possibly TRBD1 (6 bases). This CDR3 has 14 residues. The V end lost 3 bases, the J end lost 0 bases, and 8 bases lay between the germline ends. CDR1 and CDR2 (germline): SGHNT, YENEEA. DNA of the CDR3: TGTGCCAGCAGCTTGTCAGGGGTGAACACTGAAGCTTTCTTT. Encoded protein: CASSLSGVNTEAFF.

V is TRBV15 and J is TRBJ2-7; perhaps TRBD2 as D (6 bases). The germline V and J ends were trimmed by 1 base and 6 bases, with 16 bases remaining between them. Germline-derived CDR1 and CDR2 are LNHNV and YYDKDF (reference sequence). CDR3 length: 15 amino acids. The CDR3 nucleotides are TGTGCCACCAGCAGAGGGGGGACTGTTCTGGGCGAGCAGTACTTC. It encodes CATSRGGTVLGEQYF.

The chain has TRBV6-6 and TRBJ1-1, with TRBD1 as a possible D gene (6 bases). The length of the CDR3 is 15 residues. Trimming shortened V by 6 bases and J by 3 bases, and 17 bases separated the two germline ends. The germline V gene has CDR1 MNHNY and CDR2 SVGAGI (reference sequence). The CDR3 DNA reads TGTGCCAGCAGGCCACCGGGACACGGGGACACTGAAGCTTTCTTT. Amino acids: CASRPPGHGDTEAFF.

This clone was seen more than once but under ten times. The CDR3 reads CASSSPPQNIQYF. CDR3 nucleotides: TGTGCCAGCAGCTCTCCCCCCCAGAACATTCAGTACTTC. J is TRBJ2-4 and V is TRBV7-2; D uncertain. The CDR3 runs 13 residues. V lost 4 bases and J 7 bases, leaving 11 bases between the germline ends. CDR1 SGHTA and CDR2 FQGNSA come from the germline V gene. Combining the CDR3 with reference TRBV7-2 and TRBJ2-4 gives the whole variable domain GAGVSQSPSNKVTEKGKDVELRCDPISGHTALYWYRQSLGQGLEFLIYFQGNSAPDKSGLPSDRFSAERTGGSVSTLTIQRTQQEDSAVYLCASSSPPQNIQYFGAGTRLSVL.

The chain couples TRBV7-9 to TRBJ1-2, with a weak D call TRBD1 (6 bases). Germline CDR1 is SEHNR and CDR2 is FQNEAQ (reference sequence). Trimming removed 1 base at V and 4 bases at J, with 13 bases between. The CDR3 sequence is 15 residues long. DNA for the CDR3: TGTGCCAGCAGCTTAGGGGATGGGGGCCTCTATGGCTACACCTTC. The encoded protein is CASSLGDGGLYGYTF.

The V and J genes are TRBV3-1 (or the pseudogene TRBV3-2) and TRBJ2-2; D is possibly TRBD2 (5 bases). CDR3 length equals 17 residues. Trimming removed 6 bases from V and 1 base from J, with 18 bases in between. Germline V gives CDR1 LGHDT, CDR2 YNNKEL (reference sequence). The CDR3 nucleotides read TGTGCCAGCAGTCCAAGAGGAGGAAGCGGGAACACCGGGGAGCTGTTTTTT. Translation gives CASSPRGGSGNTGELFF.

The J gene is TRBJ2-7, the V gene TRBV30; 7 nucleotides align to TRBD1. There are 15 residues in the CDR3. Germline CDR1 and CDR2: GTSNPN and SVGIG (reference sequence). After removal of 3 bases from V and 2 bases from J, the junction contained 10 bases not matched to a gene. The CDR3 reads CAWRLPGQTTYEQYF. CDR3 coding DNA: TGTGCCTGGAGGCTTCCGGGACAGACCACCTACGAGCAGTACTTC.

CDR3 nucleotides: TGTGCCAGCAGCGCCCAACTAACATCGGGAGTCGGCTCCTACGAGCAGTACTTC. It yields the protein CASSAQLTSGVGSYEQYF. This chain links TRBV9 with TRBJ2-7; D perhaps matches TRBD2 (6 bases). This CDR3 has 18 amino acids. The germline V gene has CDR1 SGDLS and CDR2 YYNGEE. V lost 3 bases and J lost 0, with 22 bases in between.

This clone was counted a few times. J is TRBJ1-5 and V is TRBV11-2; no clear D. The CDR3 has 15 residues. Germline loops: CDR1 SGHAT, CDR2 FQNNGV. Trimming removed 5 bases from V and 0 bases from J, with 11 bases in between. The CDR3 region has the DNA TGTGCCAGCAGCCCCATCCAGTATAGCAATCAGCCCCAGCATTTT. Its translation is CASSPIQYSNQPQHF.

The J gene is TRBJ2-7, the V gene TRBV12-2; whether TRBD2, the table's D call, matches the DNA was not checked. TRBV12-2 is designated a pseudogene. The CDR3 covers 19 residues. The CDR3 protein is CASRSSMGLAGKAIYEQYF. CDR3 nucleotide sequence: TGTGCAAGTCGCTCTTCAATGGGACTAGCGGGAAAGGCCATCTACGAGCAGTACTTC.

This rearrangement joins TRBV6-5 to TRBJ1-1; 7 bases match TRBD1. V lost 4 bases, J lost 5 bases, and 10 bases stayed unmatched. The germline gives CDR1 MNHEY, CDR2 SVGAGI. This CDR3 has 15 residues. The CDR3 DNA follows: TGTGCCAGCAGTTCGGGGACAGTGGGAAAGACTGAAGCTTTCTTT. It specifies CASSSGTVGKTEAFF.

The chain recombines TRBV6-5 with TRBJ1-1; D not certain. The CDR3 sequence is 14 residues long. V shed 3 bases and J shed 2 bases, with 10 bases lying between them. The germline gives CDR1 MNHEY, CDR2 SVGAGI. DNA of the CDR3: TGTGCCAGCAGTTATAGTGAATTTAACACTGAAGCTTTCTTT. Translated: CASSYSEFNTEAFF.

V gene TRBV14 combines with J gene TRBJ2-7, with D possibly matching TRBD1 (5 bases). CDR3 length: 13 residues. Germline V gene sequence: CDR1 SGHDN, CDR2 FVKESK. Between the trimmed V and J ends, which lost 2 bases and 3 bases, there was a span of 8 bases. DNA of the CDR3: TGTGCCAGCAGCCAATATACAGGCTACGAGCAGTACTTC. Protein: CASSQYTGYEQYF.

V is TRBV18 and J is TRBJ2-3; D gene uncertain. The germline CDR1 and CDR2 sequences are KGHSH and LQKENI. The CDR3 spans 14 residues. With 3 bases removed from V and 1 base from J, the gap between germline ends came to 8 bases. The CDR3 region has the DNA TGTGCCAGCTCACCGGAGTGGGGCACAGATACGCAGTATTTT. As protein: CASSPEWGTDTQYF.

V and J are TRBV5-1 and TRBJ2-7; TRBD1 matches 10 bases. The CDR3 totals 16 residues. V was clipped by 3 bases and J by 3 bases; unmatched bases: 9. CDR1 and CDR2 from the germline V gene are SGHRS and YFSETQ. The CDR3 loop is CASSSLPGQGNYEQYF. The CDR3 nucleotides are TGCGCCAGCAGCTCACTACCGGGACAGGGGAACTACGAGCAGTACTTC.

The rearrangement uses TRBV19 and TRBJ1-2, with a tentative D call TRBD1 (5 bases). Per the germline V gene, CDR1 is LNHDA and CDR2 is SQIVND (reference sequence). The CDR3 has 16 amino acids. Between the trimmed V and J ends, which lost 2 bases and 0 bases, there was a span of 13 bases. The DNA of the CDR3 is TGTGCCAGTAGTATACCGGGGGACGGATCTAACTATGGCTACACCTTC. It yields the protein CASSIPGDGSNYGYTF.

The chain recombines TRBV3-1 (or the pseudogene TRBV3-2) with TRBJ1-3; 8 bases map to TRBD1. Trimming removed 3 bases from V and 4 bases from J; junction bases left unmatched: 5. CDR3 length: 15 residues. The germline CDR1 and CDR2 sequences are LGHDT and YNNKEL (reference sequence). This CDR3 reads CASSQSDREGNTIYF. The CDR3 coding sequence is TGTGCCAGCAGCCAGTCGGACAGGGAGGGAAACACCATATATTTT.

The rearrangement uses TRBV2 and TRBJ1-1; D is ambiguous. V gave up 5 bases and J gave up 1 base, with 8 bases separating them. CDR1 SNHLY and CDR2 FYNNEI come from the germline V gene. The CDR3 has 13 residues. The CDR3 DNA follows: TGTGCCAGCAGTCAGGATGGGAACACTGAAGCTTTCTTT. It yields the protein CASSQDGNTEAFF.

J is TRBJ1-5 and V is TRBV9; no reliable D call. From germline, CDR1 is SGDLS and CDR2 YYNGEE. V was trimmed by 0 bases and J by 2 bases, leaving 9 bases between them. The CDR3 has 15 amino acids. CDR3 residues: CASSVAGMGNQPQHF. Here the CDR3 DNA reads TGTGCCAGCAGCGTAGCGGGGATGGGCAATCAGCCCCAGCATTTT.

The V gene is TRBV27, the J gene TRBJ2-1; 9 bases agree with TRBD2. This CDR3 comprises 17 residues. J lost 5 bases, V lost 0 bases, and 8 bases had no gene match. The germline V gene encodes CDR1 MNHEY and CDR2 SMNVEV (reference sequence). The CDR3 coding sequence is TGTGCCAGCAGTTTATCGATTTCGGCGGGGGGGCACAATGAGCAGTTCTTC. It is translated as CASSLSISAGGHNEQFF.

This clone was seen just once. The genes are TRBV3-1 (or the pseudogene TRBV3-2) and TRBJ2-1; 14 bases map to TRBD2. CDR1 LGHDT and CDR2 YNNKEL come from the germline V gene (reference sequence). The V segment lost 3 bases and the J segment 4 bases; nucleotides outside the gene matches: 8. The CDR3 is 18 residues long. Written as DNA, the CDR3 is TGTGCCAGCAGCCAGGAGACTAGCGGGAGGGCGGGGTACAATGAGCAGTTCTTC. This sequence encodes CASSQETSGRAGYNEQFF.

The chain joins TRBV13 to TRBJ2-7, with 7 nucleotides matching TRBD1. V gave up 2 bases and J gave up 1 base; unmatched junction bases: 11. Germline CDR1 is PRHDT and CDR2 is FYEKMQ (reference sequence). This CDR3 spans 17 amino acids. Here the CDR3 reads CASSLSDTGVGSYEQYF. CDR3 nucleotides: TGTGCCAGCAGCTTATCAGACACAGGGGTTGGGTCCTACGAGCAGTACTTC.

The rearrangement uses TRBV9 and TRBJ2-2; 8 bases are shared with TRBD1. The CDR3 consists of 14 residues. The V and J ends lost 3 bases and 5 bases, in that order; junction bases with no gene match: 3. Germline CDR1 and CDR2: SGDLS and YYNGEE. The CDR3 loop reads CASSAGQATGELFF. The CDR3 DNA sequence: TGTGCCAGCAGCGCGGGACAGGCAACCGGGGAGCTGTTTTTT. The full variable domain, with the rest looked up from reference TRBV9 and TRBJ2-2, is DSGVTQTPKHLITATGQRVTLRCSPRSGDLSVYWYQQSLDQGLQFLIQYYNGEERAKGNILERFSAQQFPDLHSELNLSSLELGDSALYFCASSAGQATGELFFGEGSRLTVL.

The chain carries TRBV5-1 and TRBJ1-3, with D possibly being TRBD1 (5 bases). Trimming shortened V by 4 bases and J by 2 bases, and 13 bases separated the two germline ends. CDR1 is SGHRS and CDR2 is YFSETQ in the germline V gene. This CDR3 has 15 residues. The CDR3 coding sequence is TGCGCCAGCAGCATTGCTAGGGGTGCTGGAAACACCATATATTTT. Translating gives CASSIARGAGNTIYF.

CDR3 in DNA: TGTGCCAGCAGTAAGACTAGCCAGACCCCAGATACGCAGTATTTT. Its protein is CASSKTSQTPDTQYF. The V call is TRBV9, the J call TRBJ2-3; TRBD2 matches 7 bases. V was clipped by 5 bases and J by 4 bases; unmatched bases: 10. The CDR3 extends over 15 amino acids. CDR1 and CDR2 (germline): SGDLS, YYNGEE.